Listed here are 18 T cell receptor beta chains from one sample, sequenced in a study of CD8+CD57+ T cells in acquired aplastic anemia. Using genomic DNA as the template, TCR beta VDJ and CDR3 profiling was carried out. TCRdb fed the reads into MiXCR, producing one record per CDR3 protein. The repertoire has 350,000 to 450,000 distinct CDR3 sequences, about two thirds of them found once; the top ten carry 3.5% to 4.5%. Source material: sorted CD4+, CD8+, or CD8+CD57+ T cells (not recorded which) from PBMCs. The receptors were sampled from a human donor in good health, serving as a control.

This clonotype was detected only a few times. The conserved phenylalanine or tryptophan normally closing the CDR3 is absent here, so this likely arose from a read error. Because the CDR3's place on the DNA is in doubt, the DNA is left out and the CDR3 is given as listed by TCRdb. The rearrangement links TRBV19 to TRBJ1-1; the table's D call TRBD1 went unverified against the DNA. Germline-derived CDR1 and CDR2 are LNHDA and SQIVND (reference sequence). Ends included, the CDR3 has 13 residues. CDR3 in amino acids: CASSVPSPGQHLS.

Turning to this clonotype: A much larger clone is a single base away; this may be a read error. The chain has TRBV9 and TRBJ1-2; no definite D call. Germline V CDR1 and CDR2: SGDLS, YYNGEE. Trimming took off 4 bases at V and 0 bases at J, with 16 bases between the two ends. The CDR3 totals 16 residues. The CDR3 sequence: CASSQDPGSPNYGYTF. CDR3 DNA: TGTGCCAGCAGCCAAGATCCCGGCAGTCCTAACTATGGCTACACCTTC.

There are many counts of this clonotype. This rearrangement joins TRBV5-1 to TRBJ1-2; TRBD1 aligns across 7 bases. This CDR3 spans 12 amino acids. The junction had 3 bases not matched to a gene; V was cut back by 4 bases and J by 6 bases. The germline V gene has CDR1 SGHRS and CDR2 YFSETQ. In DNA, the CDR3 is TGCGCCAGCAGCACGACAGGGAATGGCTACACCTTC. Protein: CASSTTGNGYTF.

This clonotype has a count of ten or more. The chain couples TRBV7-9 to TRBJ1-1; D unclear. The germline V and J ends were trimmed by 3 bases and 3 bases, with 8 bases remaining between them. The CDR3 spans 13 residues. Germline CDR1 and CDR2: SEHNR and FQNEAQ (reference sequence). CDR3 protein: CASSFGPDTEAFF. CDR3 sequence (DNA): TGTGCCAGCAGCTTCGGGCCGGACACTGAAGCTTTCTTT.

This chain joins TRBV7-2 and TRBJ2-1, with a weak D call TRBD2 (6 bases). Trimming took off 1 base at V and 7 bases at J, with 17 bases between the two ends. The CDR3 covers 16 residues. Germline loops: CDR1 SGHTA, CDR2 FQGNSA. The CDR3 nucleotides are TGTGCCAGCAGCTTAGTGGTGACGGGGGTATGGAATGAGCAGTTCTTC. Its protein is CASSLVVTGVWNEQFF.

As regards this clonotype: Being one base from a much bigger clone, this may be a read error. The chain joins TRBV6-2 or TRBV6-3 to TRBJ1-1; no definite D call. Between the trimmed V and J ends, which lost 7 bases and 12 bases, there was a span of 24 bases. CDR3 length: 14 amino acids. The germline V gene has CDR1 MNHEY and CDR2 SVGEGT. Here the CDR3 reads CASNELPLGRITFF. In DNA form, the CDR3 reads TGTGCCAGCAACGAGCTCCCATTAGGGAGGATAACTTTCTTT.

This clonotype was seen only a few times. This chain uses TRBV3-1 with TRBJ1-4; D gene uncertain. V dropped 8 bases and J dropped 3 bases, with 19 bases sitting between them. The CDR3 loop spans 16 amino acids. Germline-derived CDR1 and CDR2 are LGHDT and YNNKEL (reference sequence). The CDR3 protein is CASPQESGQSNEKLFF. CDR3 sequence (DNA): TGTGCCAGCCCACAAGAATCCGGGCAGTCTAATGAAAAACTGTTTTTT.

This clonotype came up many times. In DNA, the CDR3 is TGTGCCAGCAGTACCACCGGGACAGGTACCTACGAGCAGTACTTC. Amino acid sequence: CASSTTGTGTYEQYF. J is TRBJ2-7 and V is TRBV6-6; 8 positions agree with TRBD1. Germline CDR1 is MNHNY and CDR2 is SVGAGI (reference sequence). CDR3 length equals 15 residues. V was pared by 5 bases and J by 2 bases, with 8 bases of the junction left unmatched.

This clonotype has just a few counts. V gene TRBV9 combines with J gene TRBJ1-1; 7 bases fit TRBD1. The CDR3 length is 15 residues. The V and J ends lost 2 bases and 0 bases, in that order; junction bases with no gene match: 4. CDR1 is SGDLS, CDR2 YYNGEE, per germline. The DNA for the CDR3 is TGTGCCAGCAGCGTGTCGGGACAGATGAACACTGAAGCTTTCTTT. It codes for CASSVSGQMNTEAFF.

Note on this clonotype: The CDR3 does not end in the conserved phenylalanine or tryptophan, so this is likely a read error. The limits of the CDR3 on the DNA are not certain, so only TCRdb's listed CDR3 is given. The chain recombines TRBV7-2 with TRBJ2-3. In germline, CDR1 is SGHTA, CDR2 FQGNSA. The CDR3 sequence runs 13 residues, both termini included. The CDR3 spells CASSLGPATSGNT.

As for this clonotype: A junction boundary mismatches the germline segment, possibly from a read error. The chain has TRBV2 and TRBJ2-5; possibly TRBD1 or TRBD2 for D (5 bases each). This CDR3 contains 15 residues. Germline V lookup: CDR1 SNHLY, CDR2 FYNNEI. The CDR3 here is CASNRQGIEGDTQQF. CDR3 sequence (DNA): TGTGCCAGCAACCGGCAGGGAATCGAGGGAGACACCCAACAATTC.

The chain recombines TRBV27 with TRBJ1-2; possible D gene TRBD1, 5 bases. Per the germline V gene, CDR1 is MNHEY and CDR2 is SMNVEV (reference sequence). The CDR3 totals 15 residues. The ends were cut back, 3 bases at V and 4 bases at J, with 15 bases in the middle. This chain's CDR3 is CASSFTGRGPYGYTF. CDR3 sequence (DNA): TGTGCCAGCAGTTTCACAGGACGGGGACCCTATGGCTACACCTTC.

Concerning this clonotype itself: A read error may account for a junction end that differs from germline. The chain uses TRBV20-1 and TRBJ2-5, with D possibly TRBD1 on 5 matching bases. The CDR3 is 10 amino acids. Germline assignment: CDR1 DFQATT and CDR2 SNEGSKA (reference sequence). The CDR3 sequence: CSARALLGDF. CDR3 coding DNA: TGCAGTGCTAGAGCTCTCCTAGGGGACTTC.

Regarding this clonotype: Because it lacks the conserved phenylalanine or tryptophan at the end, this CDR3 is likely a read error. The chain has TRBV9 and TRBJ1-6, with 9 bases matching TRBD1. In germline, CDR1 is SGDLS, CDR2 YYNGEE. Trimming took 4 bases from V and 8 from J; bases not matched to a gene: 10. This CDR3 is 16 amino acids long. The CDR3 reads CASSKNTGDRDSPLHL. DNA of the CDR3: TGTGCCAGCAGCAAAAACACAGGGGACAGGGATTCACCCCTCCACCTT.

On this clonotype itself: A read error may account for a junction end that differs from germline. The gene calls are TRBV7-2 and TRBJ2-7; D may correspond to TRBD1 or TRBD2 (5 bases each). Germline assignment: CDR1 SGHTA and CDR2 FQGNSA. CDR3 size: 15 residues. This CDR3 is CASSRGETQYYEQYF. CDR3 in DNA: TGTGCCAGCAGCCGAGGGGAGACCCAGTACTACGAGCAATACTTC.

This clonotype was recorded many times. CDR3 DNA: TGCAGTGCTAGCCGAGGGGGGGGGAGCTACGAGCAGTACTTC. Translating it yields CSASRGGGSYEQYF. The chain couples TRBV20-1 to TRBJ2-7; weak D call: TRBD2 (7 bases). CDR1 is DFQATT and CDR2 is SNEGSKA in the germline V gene (reference sequence). The CDR3 contains 14 residues. V was pared by 3 bases and J by 3 bases, with 15 bases between.

As for this clonotype: Because the CDR3 is missing its conserved closing phenylalanine or tryptophan, this is likely a read error. Because the CDR3's place on the DNA is in doubt, the DNA is left out and the CDR3 is given as listed by TCRdb. The V call is TRBV7-3, the J call TRBJ1-5; TRBD1, the D gene given by the table, was not confirmed from the DNA. Per the germline V gene, CDR1 is SGHTA and CDR2 is FQGTGA. The CDR3 is 13 residues long, ends included. CDR3 sequence reads: CASSSIHRGPPYN.

The chain employs TRBV12-3 or TRBV12-4 and TRBJ1-2; perhaps TRBD1 as D (5 bases). The CDR3 spans 14 residues. Trimming removed 6 bases at V and 5 bases at J, with 16 bases between. In DNA form, the CDR3 reads TGTGCCAGCAGGGAATCCCGGGACGGTTATGGCTACACCTTC. As protein: CASRESRDGYGYTF.